Here is one T cell receptor (beta chain) with its context. Its antigen is not identified. The treatment is: around 19 received Ad26.COV2.S at low or high dose, single or two shots; 5 received placebo; per-sample allocation not given. The study sampled participants on day 63 after the first vaccine or placebo injection. An Ad26 vector expressing Wuhan-strain SARS-CoV-2 spike served as the vaccine. Clones were sequenced by immunoSEQ multiplex PCR, and TCRdb holds only the in-frame ones, with some missing. The profile shows just over 350,000 clones, roughly 81% of them singletons. This sample was taken from a study of Ad26.COV2.S vaccination and SARS-CoV-2 variants. Overall study: Once or twice, 56 days apart, Ad26.COV2.S was delivered intramuscularly. Study-level points and caveats: Vaccinees displayed broader spike-specific TCR repertoires than placebo recipients.

With V trimmed by 4 bases and J by 2 bases, 2 bases remained unmatched. The CDR3 sequence is 15 residues long. The germline V gene has CDR1 KGHSH and CDR2 LQKENI. The sequences come from peripheral blood, collected in a trial of Ad26.COV2.S vaccine versus placebo. The chain has TRBV18 and TRBJ1-1; TRBD1 agrees at 12 bases. The receptor was isolated from a person aged 18-65 years who received the Ad26.COV2.S COVID-19 vaccine or a placebo. The CDR3 protein is CASSQGTGGNTEAFF. In nucleotides, the CDR3 is TGTGCCAGCTCACAAGGGACAGGGGGCAACACTGAAGCTTTCTTT.